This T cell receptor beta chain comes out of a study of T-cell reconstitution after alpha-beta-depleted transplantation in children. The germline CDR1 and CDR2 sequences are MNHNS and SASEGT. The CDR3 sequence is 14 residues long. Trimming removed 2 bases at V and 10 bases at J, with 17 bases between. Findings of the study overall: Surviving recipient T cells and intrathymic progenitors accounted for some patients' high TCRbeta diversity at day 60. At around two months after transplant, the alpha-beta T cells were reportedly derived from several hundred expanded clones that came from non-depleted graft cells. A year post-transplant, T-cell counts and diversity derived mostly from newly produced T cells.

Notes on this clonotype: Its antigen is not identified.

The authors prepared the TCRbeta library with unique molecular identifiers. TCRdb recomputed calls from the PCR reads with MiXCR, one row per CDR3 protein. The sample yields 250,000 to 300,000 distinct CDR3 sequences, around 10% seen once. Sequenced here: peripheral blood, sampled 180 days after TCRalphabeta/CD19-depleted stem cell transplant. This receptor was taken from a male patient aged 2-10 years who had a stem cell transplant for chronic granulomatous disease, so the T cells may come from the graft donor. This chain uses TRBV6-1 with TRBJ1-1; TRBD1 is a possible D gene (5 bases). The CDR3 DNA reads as TGTGCCAGCAGTGAAATGGTAGGGGTCACAGGAGCTTTCTTT. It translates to CASSEMVGVTGAFF.